Below are 5 T cell receptor beta chains sequenced from a single sample in a study of early T cells in non-severe SARS-CoV-2 infection listed by TCRdb under 2021. Receptors were amplified or captured by 5' RACE. Instrument used: NextSeq 500. In TCRdb, the public reads were trimmed at Q25 with fastp and aligned with MiXCR, with productive beta chains retained. Rows matching on CDR3 protein sequence are summarized as one entry with the most common DNA and genes. The sample table shows some 66,000 distinct CDR3 sequences, and around 9% are seen once. Roughly 3.2% of the sample is taken by the ten largest. The material sequenced was whole blood. The receptor set was obtained from an adult who was a healthcare worker with PCR-confirmed SARS-CoV-2 infection or an uninfected control (not recorded which).

Ten or more counts support this clonotype. J is TRBJ1-1 and V is TRBV2, with D possibly TRBD1 on 6 matching bases. Trimming cost V 2 bases and J 6 bases, with 7 bases left between them. The CDR3 consists of 12 residues. The germline CDR1 and CDR2 sequences are SNHLY and FYNNEI. The CDR3 nucleotides are TGTGCCAGCAGTGAAAGGACAGCTGAAGCTTTCTTT. It codes for CASSERTAEAFF.

This chain joins TRBV5-4 and TRBJ2-3; D ambiguous. Trimming cost V 2 bases and J 1 base, with 5 bases left between them. CDR1 and CDR2 from the germline V gene are SGHNT and YYREEE (reference sequence). This CDR3 has 13 residues. The CDR3 DNA is TGTGCCAGCAGCTTCCAGGGCACAGATACGCAGTATTTT. Translation gives CASSFQGTDTQYF.

In this sample, this clonotype turned up many times. The chain has TRBV27 and TRBJ2-5; D uncertain. The CDR3 consists of 12 residues. CDR1 MNHEY and CDR2 SMNVEV come from the germline V gene (reference sequence). V was clipped by 5 bases and J by 4 bases, with 8 bases between them. Written as DNA, the CDR3 is TGTGCCAGCAGTAAGGGCAGAGAGACCCAGTACTTC. Its protein is CASSKGRETQYF.

The V call is TRBV20-1, the J call TRBJ1-2, with 7 bases lining up with TRBD1. CDR1 DFQATT and CDR2 SNEGSKA come from the germline V gene (reference sequence). The V segment lost 1 base and the J segment 5 bases; nucleotides outside the gene matches: 10. There are 15 residues in the CDR3. The CDR3: CSARGSGTDHYGYTF. The CDR3 coding sequence is TGCAGTGCTAGAGGATCTGGGACAGATCATTATGGCTACACCTTC.

The chain employs TRBV4-2 and TRBJ1-6; the D gene is possibly TRBD1 (6 bases). CDR1 is LGHNA and CDR2 is YNFKEQ in the germline V gene. The CDR3 spans 17 residues. V was pared by 4 bases and J by 7 bases, with 20 bases between. The CDR3 region is CASSPPQGGGVNSPLHF. The CDR3 region has the DNA TGTGCCAGCAGCCCGCCACAGGGCGGTGGAGTAAATTCACCCCTCCACTTT.